This entry describes one T cell receptor (beta chain). The sample belongs to a study of blood T cell repertoires in COVID-19. Study context: The study drew acute and convalescent COVID-19 samples from the United States, Italy and Spain. T cells, B-cell-depleted T cells, or PBMCs provided the cDNA or gDNA that served as material.

As handled by the study authors: From reference gene primer amplification, estimates of nucleated cell counts were derived. Measured with immunoSEQ multiplex PCR; TCRdb has only the in-frame clones, and not every one. The V and J calls and clone size come from that table; D and trimming were worked out from the DNA. Of 150,000 to 200,000 clones listed, approximately 92% are singletons. The sequence was collected from a woman aged 50 to 60 with acute or convalescent COVID-19. Input material: peripheral blood.

The CDR3: CASSAREQGRSPLHF. The CDR3 DNA is TGTGCCAGCAGTGCACGGGAACAGGGACGCTCACCCCTCCACTTT. The chain employs TRBV2 and TRBJ1-6; tentative D call: TRBD1 (6 bases). V was trimmed by 4 bases and J by 10 bases, leaving 17 bases between them. Germline values: CDR1 SNHLY, CDR2 FYNNEI. CDR3 length: 15 amino acids.